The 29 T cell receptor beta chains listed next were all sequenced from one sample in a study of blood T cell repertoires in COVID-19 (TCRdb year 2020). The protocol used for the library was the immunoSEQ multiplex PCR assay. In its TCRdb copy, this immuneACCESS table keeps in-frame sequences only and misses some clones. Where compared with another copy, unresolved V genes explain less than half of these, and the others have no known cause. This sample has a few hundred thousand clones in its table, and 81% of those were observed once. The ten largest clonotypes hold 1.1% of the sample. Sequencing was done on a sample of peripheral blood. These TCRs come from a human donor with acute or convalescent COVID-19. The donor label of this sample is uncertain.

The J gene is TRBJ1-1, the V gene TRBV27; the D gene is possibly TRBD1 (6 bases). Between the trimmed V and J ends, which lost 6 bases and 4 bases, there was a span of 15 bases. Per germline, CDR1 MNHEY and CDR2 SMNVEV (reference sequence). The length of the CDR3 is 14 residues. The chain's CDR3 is CASRGGGRLTEAFF. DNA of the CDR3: TGTGCCAGCAGAGGGGGGGGCAGGCTCACTGAAGCTTTCTTT.

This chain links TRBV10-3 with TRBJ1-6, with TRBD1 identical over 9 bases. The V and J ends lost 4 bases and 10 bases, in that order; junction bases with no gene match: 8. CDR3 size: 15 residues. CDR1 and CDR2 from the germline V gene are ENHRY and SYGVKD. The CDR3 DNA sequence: TGTGCCATCAGTGCCCGGGACAGGGATGTCTCACCCCTCCACTTT. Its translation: CAISARDRDVSPLHF.

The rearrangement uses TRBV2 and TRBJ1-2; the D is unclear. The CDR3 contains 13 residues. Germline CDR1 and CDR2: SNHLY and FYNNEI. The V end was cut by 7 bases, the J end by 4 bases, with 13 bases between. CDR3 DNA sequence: TGTGCCAGCACTGACCAAGAGATCTATGGCTACACCTTC. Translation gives CASTDQEIYGYTF.

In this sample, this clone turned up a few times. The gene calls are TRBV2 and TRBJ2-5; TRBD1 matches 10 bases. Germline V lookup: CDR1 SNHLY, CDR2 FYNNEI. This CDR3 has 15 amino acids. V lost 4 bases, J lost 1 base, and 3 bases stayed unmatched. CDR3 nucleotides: TGTGCCAGCAGTGGGCGGGACAGGGGCCAAGAGACCCAGTACTTC. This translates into CASSGRDRGQETQYF.

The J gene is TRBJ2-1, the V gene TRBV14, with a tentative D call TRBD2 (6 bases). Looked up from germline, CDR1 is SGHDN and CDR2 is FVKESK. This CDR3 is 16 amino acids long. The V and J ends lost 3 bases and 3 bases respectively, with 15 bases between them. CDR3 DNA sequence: TGTGCCAGCAGCCATGTCGGAGGGGCTATCTACAATGAGCAGTTCTTC. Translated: CASSHVGGAIYNEQFF.

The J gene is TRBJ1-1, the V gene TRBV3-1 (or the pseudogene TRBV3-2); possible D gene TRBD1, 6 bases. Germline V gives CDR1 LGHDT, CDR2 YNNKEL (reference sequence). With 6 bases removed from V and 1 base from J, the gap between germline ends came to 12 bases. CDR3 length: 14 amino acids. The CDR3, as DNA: TGTGCCAGCAGGCGAATAGGGGGGAACACTGAAGCTTTCTTT. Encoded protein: CASRRIGGNTEAFF.

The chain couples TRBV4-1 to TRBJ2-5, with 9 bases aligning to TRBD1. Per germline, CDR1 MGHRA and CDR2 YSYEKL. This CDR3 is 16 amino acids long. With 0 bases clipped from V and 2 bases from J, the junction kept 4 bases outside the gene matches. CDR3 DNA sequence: TGCGCCAGCAGCCAAGAACTACAGGGGGCTCAAGAGACCCAGTACTTC. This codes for CASSQELQGAQETQYF.

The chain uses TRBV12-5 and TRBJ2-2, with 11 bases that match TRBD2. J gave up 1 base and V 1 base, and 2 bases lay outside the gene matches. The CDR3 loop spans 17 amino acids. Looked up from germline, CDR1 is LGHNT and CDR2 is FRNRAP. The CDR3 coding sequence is TGTGCTAGTGGTTTGGCCGGGACTAGCGGGAACACCGGGGAGCTGTTTTTT. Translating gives CASGLAGTSGNTGELFF.

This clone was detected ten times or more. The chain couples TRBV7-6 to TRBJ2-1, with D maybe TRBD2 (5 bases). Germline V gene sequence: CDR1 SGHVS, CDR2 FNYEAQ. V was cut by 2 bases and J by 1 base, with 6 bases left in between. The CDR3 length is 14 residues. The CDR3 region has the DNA TGTGCCAGCAGCTTAACTAGTTCCTACAATGAGCAGTTCTTC. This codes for CASSLTSSYNEQFF.

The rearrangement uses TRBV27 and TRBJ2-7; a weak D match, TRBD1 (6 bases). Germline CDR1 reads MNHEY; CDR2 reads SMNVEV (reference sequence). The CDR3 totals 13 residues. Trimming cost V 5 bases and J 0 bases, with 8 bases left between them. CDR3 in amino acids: CASSPDSSYEQYF. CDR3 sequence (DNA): TGTGCCAGCAGTCCGGACAGCTCCTACGAGCAGTACTTC.

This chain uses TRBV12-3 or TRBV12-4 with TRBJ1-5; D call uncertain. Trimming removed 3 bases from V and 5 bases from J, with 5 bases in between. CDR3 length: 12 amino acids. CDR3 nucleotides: TGTGCCAGCAGTTTTCAGGATCAGCCCCAGCATTTT. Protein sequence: CASSFQDQPQHF.

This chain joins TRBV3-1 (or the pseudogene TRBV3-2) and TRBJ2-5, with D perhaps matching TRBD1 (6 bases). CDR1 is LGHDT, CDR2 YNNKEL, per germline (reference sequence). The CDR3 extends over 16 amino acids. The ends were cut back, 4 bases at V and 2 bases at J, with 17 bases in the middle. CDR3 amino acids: CASSLRQDLSQETQYF. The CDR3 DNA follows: TGTGCCAGCAGCCTCCGACAGGACTTATCGCAAGAGACCCAGTACTTC.

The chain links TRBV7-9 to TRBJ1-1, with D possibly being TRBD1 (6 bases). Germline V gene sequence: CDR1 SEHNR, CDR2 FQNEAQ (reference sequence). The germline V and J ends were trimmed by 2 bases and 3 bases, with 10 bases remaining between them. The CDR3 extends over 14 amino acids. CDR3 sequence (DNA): TGTGCCAGCAGCTTATCCAACAGGGACACTGAAGCTTTCTTT. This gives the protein CASSLSNRDTEAFF.

The CDR3 DNA reads TGTGCCTGGAGTGAGGGAGGGAGCAATCAGCCCCAGCATTTT. Translating gives CAWSEGGSNQPQHF. This chain links TRBV30 with TRBJ1-5; D is undetermined. CDR1 and CDR2 (germline): GTSNPN, SVGIG (reference sequence). Trimming left V 1 base short and J 1 base short, with 8 bases between. There are 14 residues in the CDR3.

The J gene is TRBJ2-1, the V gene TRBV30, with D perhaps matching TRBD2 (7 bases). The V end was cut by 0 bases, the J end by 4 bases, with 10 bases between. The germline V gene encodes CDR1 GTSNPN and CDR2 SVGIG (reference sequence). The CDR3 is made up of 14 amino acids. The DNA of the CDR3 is TGTGCCTGGAGTGTAGGGGGGGGATACAATGAGCAGTTCTTC. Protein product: CAWSVGGGYNEQFF.

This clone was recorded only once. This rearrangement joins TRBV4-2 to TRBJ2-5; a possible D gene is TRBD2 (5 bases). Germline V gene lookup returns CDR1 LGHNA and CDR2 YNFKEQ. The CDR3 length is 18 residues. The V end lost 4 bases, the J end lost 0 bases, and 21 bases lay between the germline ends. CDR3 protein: CASSLANLADPNQETQYF. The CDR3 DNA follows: TGTGCCAGCAGCCTCGCAAACCTAGCCGACCCTAACCAAGAGACCCAGTACTTC.

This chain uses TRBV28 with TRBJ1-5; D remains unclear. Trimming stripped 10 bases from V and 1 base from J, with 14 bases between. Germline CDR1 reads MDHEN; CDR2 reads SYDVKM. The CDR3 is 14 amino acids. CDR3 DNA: TGTGCCACCACAAGGACGGGGAGCAATCAGCCCCAGCATTTT. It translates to CATTRTGSNQPQHF.

Here the CDR3 DNA reads TGTGCCACCTTGGGACTAGCGGGGGGTGCAAATGAGCAGTTCTTC. Amino acid sequence: CATLGLAGGANEQFF. This chain connects TRBV18 to TRBJ2-1; 15 bases align to TRBD2. This CDR3 has 15 residues. V lost 10 bases, J lost 7 bases, and 8 bases stayed unmatched. Germline V gives CDR1 KGHSH, CDR2 LQKENI.

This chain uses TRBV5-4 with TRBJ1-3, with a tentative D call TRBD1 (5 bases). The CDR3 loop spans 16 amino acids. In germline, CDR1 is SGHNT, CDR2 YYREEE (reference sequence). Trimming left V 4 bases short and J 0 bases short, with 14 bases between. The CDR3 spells CASSRGGSYSGNTIYF. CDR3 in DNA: TGTGCCAGCAGCCGGGGGGGGAGCTACTCTGGAAACACCATATATTTT.

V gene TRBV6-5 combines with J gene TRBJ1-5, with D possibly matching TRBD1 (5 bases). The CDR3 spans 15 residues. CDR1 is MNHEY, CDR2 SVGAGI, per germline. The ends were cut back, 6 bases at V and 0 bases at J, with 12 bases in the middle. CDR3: CASRFGADSNQPQHF. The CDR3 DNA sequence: TGTGCCAGCAGATTTGGGGCAGATAGCAATCAGCCCCAGCATTTT.

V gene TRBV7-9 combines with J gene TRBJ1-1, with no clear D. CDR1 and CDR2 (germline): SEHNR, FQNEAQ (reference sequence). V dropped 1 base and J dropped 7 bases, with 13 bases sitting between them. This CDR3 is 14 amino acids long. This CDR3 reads CASSLVGSAVEAFF. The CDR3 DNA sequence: TGTGCCAGCAGCTTAGTAGGTAGCGCGGTTGAAGCTTTCTTT.

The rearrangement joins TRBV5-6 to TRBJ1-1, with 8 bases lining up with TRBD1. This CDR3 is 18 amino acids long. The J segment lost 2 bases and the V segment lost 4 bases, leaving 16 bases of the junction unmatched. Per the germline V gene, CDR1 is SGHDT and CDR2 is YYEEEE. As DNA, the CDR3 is TGTGCCAGCAGCAGGACAGGGTCCGGGTTTCGCTCCAACACTGAAGCTTTCTTT. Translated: CASSRTGSGFRSNTEAFF.

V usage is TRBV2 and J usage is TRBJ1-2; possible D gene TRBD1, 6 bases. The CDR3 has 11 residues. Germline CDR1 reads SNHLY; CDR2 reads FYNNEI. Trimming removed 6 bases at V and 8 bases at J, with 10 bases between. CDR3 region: CASRGGGGYTF. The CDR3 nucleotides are TGTGCCAGCAGAGGGGGGGGCGGCTACACCTTC.

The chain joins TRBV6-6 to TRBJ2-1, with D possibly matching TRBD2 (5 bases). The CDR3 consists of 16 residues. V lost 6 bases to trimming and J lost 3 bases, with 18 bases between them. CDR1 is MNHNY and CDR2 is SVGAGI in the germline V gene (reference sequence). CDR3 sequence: CASSSPRGSNYNEQFF. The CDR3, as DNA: TGTGCCAGCAGCAGTCCCCGGGGTAGTAACTACAATGAGCAGTTCTTC.

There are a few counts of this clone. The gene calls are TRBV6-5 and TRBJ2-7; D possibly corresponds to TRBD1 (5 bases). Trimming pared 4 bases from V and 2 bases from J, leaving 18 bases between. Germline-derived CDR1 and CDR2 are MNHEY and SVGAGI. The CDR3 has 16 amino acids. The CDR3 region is CASSLGDSSIPYEQYF. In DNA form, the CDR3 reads TGTGCCAGCAGTTTGGGCGACAGCTCCATCCCCTACGAGCAGTACTTC.

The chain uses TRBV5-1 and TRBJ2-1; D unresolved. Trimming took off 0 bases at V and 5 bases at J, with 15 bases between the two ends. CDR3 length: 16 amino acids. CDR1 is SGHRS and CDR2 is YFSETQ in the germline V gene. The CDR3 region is CASSLVPGVENNEQFF. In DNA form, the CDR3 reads TGCGCCAGCAGCTTGGTCCCCGGAGTTGAAAACAATGAGCAGTTCTTC.

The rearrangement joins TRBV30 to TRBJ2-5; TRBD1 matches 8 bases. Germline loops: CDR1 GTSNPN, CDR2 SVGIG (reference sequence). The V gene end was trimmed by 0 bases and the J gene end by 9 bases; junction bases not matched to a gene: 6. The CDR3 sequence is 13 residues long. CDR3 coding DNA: TGTGCCTGGAGTGTACAGGGACAGGCGGCCCAGTACTTC. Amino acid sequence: CAWSVQGQAAQYF.

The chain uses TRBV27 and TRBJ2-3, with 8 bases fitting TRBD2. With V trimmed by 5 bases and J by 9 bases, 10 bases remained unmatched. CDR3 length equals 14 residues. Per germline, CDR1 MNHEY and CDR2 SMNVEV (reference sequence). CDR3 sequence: CASSKGNSGVTQYF. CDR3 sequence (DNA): TGTGCCAGCAGTAAGGGAAATAGCGGGGTCACGCAGTATTTT.

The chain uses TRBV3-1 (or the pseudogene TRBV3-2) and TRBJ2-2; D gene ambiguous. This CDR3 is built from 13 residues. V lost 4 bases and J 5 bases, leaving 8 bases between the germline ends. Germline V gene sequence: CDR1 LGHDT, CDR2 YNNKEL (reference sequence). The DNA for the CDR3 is TGTGCCAGCAGCCCCGGAGTGACCGGGGAGCTGTTTTTT. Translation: CASSPGVTGELFF.